The entry below describes one T cell receptor beta chain. The antigen is unknown. V gave up 0 bases and J gave up 3 bases, with 6 bases separating them. The CDR3 extends over 13 amino acids. Per germline, CDR1 SGDLS and CDR2 YYNGEE. The sample belongs to a study of CD8+CD57+ T cells in acquired aplastic anemia. Study-wide context: DNA per sorted CD4+ or CD8+ sample ranged about 0.19 to 30 ug, averaging 3.2 ug. Healthy donor sequencing depth: some 10 million CD4+, around 12 million CD8+ reads.

Investigators profiled TCR beta VDJ and CDR3 from genomic DNA template. One entry per CDR3 protein, called by TCRdb with MiXCR from the reads. The profile shows about 64,000 distinct CDR3 sequences, about 56% of them singletons. Overall study findings and caveats: In CD8+ cells, Simpson's diversity showed no significant difference between patients and controls. Patients and controls shared just under 30 CD8+ CDR3 sequences, highly expressed in patients.

This clonotype was obtained from a human donor in good health, serving as a control. The chain has TRBV9 and TRBJ1-1; D not certain. Sequenced sample: sorted CD4+, CD8+, or CD8+CD57+ T cells (not recorded which) from PBMCs. CDR3 region: CASSVDWDTEAFF. CDR3 DNA: TGTGCCAGCAGCGTAGACTGGGACACTGAAGCTTTCTTT.